This T cell receptor (beta chain) was recorded in a study of CDR3 diversity in severe acne. The length of the CDR3 is 16 residues. Germline lookup yields CDR1 SNHLY and CDR2 FYNNEI. The germline V and J ends were trimmed by 3 bases and 5 bases, with 14 bases remaining between them. From the PCR reads, TCRdb called clonotypes with MiXCR, one entry per CDR3 protein. The profile covers about 84,000 distinct CDR3 sequences, with under 60% appearing a single time and roughly an eighth taken by the ten largest. Sequenced: blood. This receptor was identified in a male donor in good health, without acne. The gene calls are TRBV2 and TRBJ1-6; D ambiguous. CDR3 residues: CASSEQYRTNNSPLHF. The CDR3 DNA follows: TGTGCCAGCAGTGAGCAATACCGGACGAATAATTCACCCCTCCACTTT.